This T cell receptor beta chain emerged from a study of T cells in Graves' hyperthyroidism and ophthalmopathy. The wider study: Staff took peripheral blood when the initial diagnosis was made, before any treatment began.

Germline lookup yields CDR1 MNHNS and CDR2 SASEGT. V shed 3 bases, J shed 11 bases, and the junction held 1 base outside the gene matches. The CDR3 is 11 residues long. TCR beta CDR3 sequences were amplified from RNA transcripts. First-round RT-PCR targeting the TCR CDR3 was performed with the HTBI primer set. MiXCR, applied by TCRdb to the multiplex PCR reads, yields one record per CDR3 protein. The table records roughly 500,000 distinct CDR3 sequences, 16% of them present only once. The table lists this clonotype with many counts. Its antigen is not known. Regarding the study as a whole: Ophthalmopathy got predicted by the model a median about six months before its onset.

The receptor was derived from a woman aged 25-40 years with Graves' ophthalmopathy. V usage is TRBV6-1 and J usage is TRBJ2-1, with TRBD2 matching over 7 bases. Source material: blood. CDR3 loop: CASSETSKQFF. In DNA, the CDR3 is TGTGCCAGCAGTGAGACTAGCAAGCAGTTCTTC.